This T cell receptor (beta chain) was identified in a study of T cell changes during pregnancy in multiple sclerosis. Sequencing used immunoSEQ multiplex PCR; TCRdb keeps in-frame clones, though not all of them. The profile shows around 48,000 clones, more than 75% of them singletons. In germline, CDR1 is ENHRY, CDR2 SYGVKD. The V segment lost 4 bases and the J segment 4 bases; nucleotides outside the gene matches: 15. The CDR3 consists of 19 residues. The chain employs TRBV10-3 and TRBJ2-5; 13 nucleotides match TRBD2. This TCR came from a female donor with multiple sclerosis, enrolled in a pregnancy study. The sequences come from CD8+ T cells from peripheral blood mononuclear cells, collected before pregnancy. CDR3 nucleotides: TGTGCCATCAGTGCCGTAGTTGGGACTAGCGGGGCTCCGGTAGAGACCCAGTACTTC. This gives the protein CAISAVVGTSGAPVETQYF.